This paragraph reports one T cell receptor beta chain. Germline V gene lookup returns CDR1 MNHEY and CDR2 SMNVEV (reference sequence). V shed 4 bases and J shed 9 bases, with 13 bases lying between them. The CDR3 extends over 14 amino acids. The sample comes from a study of blood T cell repertoires in COVID-19. Study as a whole: The origin of the acute and convalescent COVID-19 samples was the United States, Italy and Spain. Sources were T cells, B-cell-depleted T cells, or PBMCs; the material itself was cDNA or gDNA.

Per the study methods: Reference gene primer amplification yielded estimated nucleated cell counts. Measured with immunoSEQ multiplex PCR; TCRdb has only the in-frame clones, and not every one. V, J and clone size are taken as reported in that table, and D and trimming were inferred from the DNA itself. The sample holds some 56,000 clones, around 84% seen once. This TCR came from a woman over 75 with acute or convalescent COVID-19. This chain links TRBV27 with TRBJ1-6; weak D call: TRBD1 (6 bases). The sample comprised peripheral blood. CDR3 bases: TGTGCCAGCAGTTCCGCAGGGGTCGGTTCACCCCTCCACTTT. It codes for CASSSAGVGSPLHF.